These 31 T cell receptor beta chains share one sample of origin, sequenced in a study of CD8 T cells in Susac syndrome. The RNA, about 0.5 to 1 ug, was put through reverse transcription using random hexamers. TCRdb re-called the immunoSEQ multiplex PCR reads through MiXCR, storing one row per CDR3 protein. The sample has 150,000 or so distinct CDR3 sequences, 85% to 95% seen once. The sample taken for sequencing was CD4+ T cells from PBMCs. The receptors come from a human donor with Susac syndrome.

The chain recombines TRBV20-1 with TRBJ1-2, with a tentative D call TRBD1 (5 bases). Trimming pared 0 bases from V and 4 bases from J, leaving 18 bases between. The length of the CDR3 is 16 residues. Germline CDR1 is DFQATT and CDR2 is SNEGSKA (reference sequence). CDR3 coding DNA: TGCAGTGCTAGAGACCCCGGGACGGCTTCAGGCTATGGCTACACCTTC. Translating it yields CSARDPGTASGYGYTF.

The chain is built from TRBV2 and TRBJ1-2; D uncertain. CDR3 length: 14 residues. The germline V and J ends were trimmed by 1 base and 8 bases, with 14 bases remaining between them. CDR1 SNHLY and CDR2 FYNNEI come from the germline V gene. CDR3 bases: TGTGCCAGCAGTGAAGGGCCCGGTCGGGGAGGCTACACCTTC. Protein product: CASSEGPGRGGYTF.

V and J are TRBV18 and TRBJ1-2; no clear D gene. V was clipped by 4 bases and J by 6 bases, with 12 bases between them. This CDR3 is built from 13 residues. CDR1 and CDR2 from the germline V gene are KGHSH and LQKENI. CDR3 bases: TGTGCCAGCTCACTTTTGAGGATGGATGGCTACACCTTC. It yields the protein CASSLLRMDGYTF.

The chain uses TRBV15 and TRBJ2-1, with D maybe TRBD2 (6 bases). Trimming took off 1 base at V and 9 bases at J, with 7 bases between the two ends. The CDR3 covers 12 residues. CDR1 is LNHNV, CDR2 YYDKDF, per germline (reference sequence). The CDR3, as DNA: TGTGCCACCAGCAGAGCGGAGGGTGAGCAGTTCTTC. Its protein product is CATSRAEGEQFF.

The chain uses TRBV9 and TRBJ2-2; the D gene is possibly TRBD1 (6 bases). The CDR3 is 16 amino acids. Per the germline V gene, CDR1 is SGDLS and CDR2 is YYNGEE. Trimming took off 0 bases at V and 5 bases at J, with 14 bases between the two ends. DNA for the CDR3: TGTGCCAGCAGCGTAGGAGAAGGGGGACGTACCGGGGAGCTGTTTTTT. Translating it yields CASSVGEGGRTGELFF.

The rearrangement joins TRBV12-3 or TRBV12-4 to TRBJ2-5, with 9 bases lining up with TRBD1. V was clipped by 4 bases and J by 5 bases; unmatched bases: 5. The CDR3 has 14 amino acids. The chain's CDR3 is CASSWTGVRETQYF. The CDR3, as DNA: TGTGCCAGCAGTTGGACAGGGGTGCGGGAGACCCAGTACTTC.

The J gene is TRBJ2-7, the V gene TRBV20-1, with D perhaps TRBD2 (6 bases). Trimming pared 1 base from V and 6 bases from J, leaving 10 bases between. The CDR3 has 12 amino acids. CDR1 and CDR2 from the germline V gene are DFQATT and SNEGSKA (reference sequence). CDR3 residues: CSARVEGPEQYF. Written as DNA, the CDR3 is TGCAGTGCTAGAGTGGAGGGTCCCGAGCAGTACTTC.

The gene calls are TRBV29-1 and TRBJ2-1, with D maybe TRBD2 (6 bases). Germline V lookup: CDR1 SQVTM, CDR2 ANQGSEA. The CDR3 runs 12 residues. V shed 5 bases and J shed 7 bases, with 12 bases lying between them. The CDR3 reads CSVFFGTNEQFF. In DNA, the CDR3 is TGCAGCGTTTTTTTCGGGACTAATGAGCAGTTCTTC.

In DNA form, the CDR3 reads TGCAGCGTCGTAGGACAGGGGAAAAACATTCAGTACTTC. Its protein product is CSVVGQGKNIQYF. V is TRBV29-1 and J is TRBJ2-4; 9 bases align to TRBD1. Germline CDR1 SQVTM, CDR2 ANQGSEA. V was pared by 6 bases and J by 4 bases, with 4 bases of the junction left unmatched. CDR3 size: 13 residues.

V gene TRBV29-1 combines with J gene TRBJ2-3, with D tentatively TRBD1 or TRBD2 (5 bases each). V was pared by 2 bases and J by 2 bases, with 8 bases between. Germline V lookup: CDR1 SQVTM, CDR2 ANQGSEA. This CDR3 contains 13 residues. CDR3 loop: CSVERDPTDTQYF. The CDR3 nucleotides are TGCAGCGTTGAAAGGGACCCCACAGATACGCAGTATTTT.

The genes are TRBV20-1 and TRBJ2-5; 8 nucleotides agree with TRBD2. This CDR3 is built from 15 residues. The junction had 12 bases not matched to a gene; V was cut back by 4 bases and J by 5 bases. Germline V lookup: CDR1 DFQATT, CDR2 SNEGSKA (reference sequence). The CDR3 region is CSAIGGTRVYETQYF. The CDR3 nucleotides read TGCAGTGCTATTGGGGGGACTAGGGTTTACGAGACCCAGTACTTC.

CDR3 residues: CASSHSGGYQETQYF. DNA of the CDR3: TGTGCCAGCAGCCATAGCGGGGGGTACCAAGAGACCCAGTACTTC. The chain uses TRBV25-1 and TRBJ2-5; 10 bases match TRBD2. Per the germline V gene, CDR1 is MGHDK and CDR2 is SYGVNS. J lost 0 bases, V lost 6 bases, and 4 bases had no gene match. The CDR3 totals 15 residues.

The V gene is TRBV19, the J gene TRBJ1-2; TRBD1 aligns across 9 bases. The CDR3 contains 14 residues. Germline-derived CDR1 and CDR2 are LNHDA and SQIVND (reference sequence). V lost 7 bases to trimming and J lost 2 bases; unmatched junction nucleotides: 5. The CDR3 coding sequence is TGTGCCAGTACCTTGACAGGGGGAAACTATGGCTACACCTTC. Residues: CASTLTGGNYGYTF.

In DNA, the CDR3 is TGCAGCGGGGGGGACAGGGGCGTTCATGGCTACACCTTC. Residues: CSGGDRGVHGYTF. The chain joins TRBV29-1 to TRBJ1-2, with 10 bases identical to TRBD1. Germline V gene lookup returns CDR1 SQVTM and CDR2 ANQGSEA. J was trimmed by 6 bases and V by 7 bases; bases with no gene match: 8. This CDR3 contains 13 residues.

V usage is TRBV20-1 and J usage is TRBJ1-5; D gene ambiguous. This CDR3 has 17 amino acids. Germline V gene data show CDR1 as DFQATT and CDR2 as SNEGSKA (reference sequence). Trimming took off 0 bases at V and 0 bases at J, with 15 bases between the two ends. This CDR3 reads CSARDSRFGHSNQPQHF. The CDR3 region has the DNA TGCAGTGCTAGAGATTCAAGGTTCGGCCATAGCAATCAGCCCCAGCATTTT.

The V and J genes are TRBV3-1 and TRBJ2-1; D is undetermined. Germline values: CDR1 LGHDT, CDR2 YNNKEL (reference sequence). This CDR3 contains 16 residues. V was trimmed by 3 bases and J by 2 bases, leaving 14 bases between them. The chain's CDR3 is CASSQYGSGPYNEQFF. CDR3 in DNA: TGTGCCAGCAGCCAGTACGGATCCGGCCCCTACAATGAGCAGTTCTTC.

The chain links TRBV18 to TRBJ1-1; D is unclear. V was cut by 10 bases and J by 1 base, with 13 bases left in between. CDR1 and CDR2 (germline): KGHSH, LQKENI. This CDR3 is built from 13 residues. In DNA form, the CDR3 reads TGTGCCACCCCCTTAAGCTGGAACACTGAAGCTTTCTTT. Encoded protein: CATPLSWNTEAFF.

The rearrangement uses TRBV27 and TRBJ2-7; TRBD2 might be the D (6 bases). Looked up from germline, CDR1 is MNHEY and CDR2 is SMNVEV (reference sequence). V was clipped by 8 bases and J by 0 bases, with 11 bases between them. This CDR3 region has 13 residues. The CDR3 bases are TGTGCCAGCGGAGGGTACGACTCCTACGAGCAGTACTTC. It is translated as CASGGYDSYEQYF.

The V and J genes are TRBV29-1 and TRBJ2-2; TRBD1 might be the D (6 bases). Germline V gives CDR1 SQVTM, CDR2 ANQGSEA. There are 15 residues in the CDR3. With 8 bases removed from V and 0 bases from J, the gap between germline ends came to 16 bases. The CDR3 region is CSYIGGPSNTGELFF. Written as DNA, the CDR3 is TGCAGCTACATAGGGGGACCGTCGAACACCGGGGAGCTGTTTTTT.

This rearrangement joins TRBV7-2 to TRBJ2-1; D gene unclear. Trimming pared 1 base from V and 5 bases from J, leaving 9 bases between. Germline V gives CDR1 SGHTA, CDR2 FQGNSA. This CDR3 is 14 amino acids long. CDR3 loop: CASSLGVLHNEQFF. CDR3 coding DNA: TGTGCCAGCAGCTTAGGGGTACTTCACAATGAGCAGTTCTTC.

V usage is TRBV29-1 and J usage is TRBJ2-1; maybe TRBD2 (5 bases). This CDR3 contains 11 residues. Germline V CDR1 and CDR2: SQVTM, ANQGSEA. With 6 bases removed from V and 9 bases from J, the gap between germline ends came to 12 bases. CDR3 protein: CSVTTAGEQFF. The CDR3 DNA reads TGCAGCGTGACTACCGCCGGTGAGCAGTTCTTC.

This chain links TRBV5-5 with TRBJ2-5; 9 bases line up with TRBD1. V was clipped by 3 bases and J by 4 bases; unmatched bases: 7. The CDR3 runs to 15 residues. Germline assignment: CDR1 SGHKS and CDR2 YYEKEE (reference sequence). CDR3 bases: TGTGCCAGCAGCTCCGACAGGGGGAAGAGAGAGACCCAGTACTTC. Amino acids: CASSSDRGKRETQYF.

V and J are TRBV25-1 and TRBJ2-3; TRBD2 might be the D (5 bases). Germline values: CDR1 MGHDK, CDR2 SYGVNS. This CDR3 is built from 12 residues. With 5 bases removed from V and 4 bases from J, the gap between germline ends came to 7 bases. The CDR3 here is CASSWTADTQYF. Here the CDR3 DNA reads TGTGCCAGCAGTTGGACTGCAGATACGCAGTATTTT.

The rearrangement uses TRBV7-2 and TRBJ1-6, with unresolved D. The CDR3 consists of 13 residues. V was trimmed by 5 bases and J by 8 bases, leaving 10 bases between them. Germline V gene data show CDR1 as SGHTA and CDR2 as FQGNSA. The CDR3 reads CASSPAAYSPLHF. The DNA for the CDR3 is TGTGCCAGCAGCCCCGCGGCCTATTCACCCCTCCACTTT.

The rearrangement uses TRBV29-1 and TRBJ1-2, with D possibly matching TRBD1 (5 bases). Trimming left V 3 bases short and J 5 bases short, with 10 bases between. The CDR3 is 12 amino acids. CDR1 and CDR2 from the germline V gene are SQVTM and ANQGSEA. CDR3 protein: CSVEGGAYGYTF. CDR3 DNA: TGCAGCGTTGAGGGTGGGGCGTATGGCTACACCTTC.

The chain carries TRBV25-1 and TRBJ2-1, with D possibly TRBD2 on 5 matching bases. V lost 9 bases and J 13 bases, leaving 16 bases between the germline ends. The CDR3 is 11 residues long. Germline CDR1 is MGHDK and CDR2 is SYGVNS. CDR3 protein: CASSFSSGQFF. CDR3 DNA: TGTGCCAGTTCCTTTTCAAGCGGTCAGTTCTTC.

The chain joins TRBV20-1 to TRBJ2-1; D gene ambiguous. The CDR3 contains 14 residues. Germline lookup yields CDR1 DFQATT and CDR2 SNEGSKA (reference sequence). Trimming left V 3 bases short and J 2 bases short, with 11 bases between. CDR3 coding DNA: TGCAGTGCTAGTATCAGGTCAACCTACAATGAGCAGTTCTTC. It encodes CSASIRSTYNEQFF.

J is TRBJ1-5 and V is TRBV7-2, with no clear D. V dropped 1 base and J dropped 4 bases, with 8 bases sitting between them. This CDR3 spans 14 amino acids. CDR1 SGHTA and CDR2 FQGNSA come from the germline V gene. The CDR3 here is CASSLEADNQPQHF. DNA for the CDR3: TGTGCCAGCAGCTTAGAGGCGGATAATCAGCCCCAGCATTTT.

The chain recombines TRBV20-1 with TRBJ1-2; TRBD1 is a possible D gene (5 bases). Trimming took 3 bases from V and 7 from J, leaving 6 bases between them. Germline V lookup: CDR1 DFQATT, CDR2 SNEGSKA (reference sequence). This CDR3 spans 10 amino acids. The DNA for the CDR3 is TGCAGTGCTAGGAGGGGTGGCTACACCTTC. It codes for CSARRGGYTF.

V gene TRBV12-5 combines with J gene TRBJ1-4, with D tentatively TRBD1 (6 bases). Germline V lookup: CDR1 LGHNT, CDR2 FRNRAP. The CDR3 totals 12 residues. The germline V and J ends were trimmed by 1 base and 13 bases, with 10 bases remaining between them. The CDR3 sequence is CASGLGRGGLFF. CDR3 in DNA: TGTGCTAGTGGTTTGGGCAGGGGCGGACTGTTTTTT.

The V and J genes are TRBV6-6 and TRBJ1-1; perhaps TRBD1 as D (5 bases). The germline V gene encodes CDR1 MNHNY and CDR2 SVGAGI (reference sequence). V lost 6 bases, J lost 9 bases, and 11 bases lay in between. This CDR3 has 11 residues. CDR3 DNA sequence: TGTGCCAGCAGGATCAGGGAGAAAGCTTTCTTT. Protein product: CASRIREKAFF.